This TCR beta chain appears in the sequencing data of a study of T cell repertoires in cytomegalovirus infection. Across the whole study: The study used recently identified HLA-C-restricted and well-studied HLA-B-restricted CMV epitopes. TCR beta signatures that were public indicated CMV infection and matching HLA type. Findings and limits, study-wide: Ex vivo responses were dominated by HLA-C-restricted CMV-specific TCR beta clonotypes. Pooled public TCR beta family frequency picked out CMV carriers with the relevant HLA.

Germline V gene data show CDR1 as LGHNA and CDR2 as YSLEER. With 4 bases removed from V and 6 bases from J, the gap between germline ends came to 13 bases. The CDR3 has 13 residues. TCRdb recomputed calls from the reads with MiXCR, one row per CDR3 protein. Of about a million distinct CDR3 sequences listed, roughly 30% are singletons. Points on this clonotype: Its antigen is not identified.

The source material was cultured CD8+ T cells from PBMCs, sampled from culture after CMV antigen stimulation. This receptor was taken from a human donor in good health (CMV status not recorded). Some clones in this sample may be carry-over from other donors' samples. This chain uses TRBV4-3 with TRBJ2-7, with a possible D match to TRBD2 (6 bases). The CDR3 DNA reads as TGCGCCAGCAGCCCCCCCGGAGGGAGCGAGCAGTACTTC. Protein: CASSPPGGSEQYF.